This TCR beta chain came from a study of T cells in Graves' hyperthyroidism and ophthalmopathy. Overall study findings and caveats: A median about 7 months before onset, the model predicted ophthalmopathy.

Germline CDR1 MGHRA, CDR2 YSYEKL. V gave up 0 bases and J gave up 4 bases, with 15 bases separating them. The CDR3 has 16 residues. Comments on this clonotype: Its antigen is still unknown.

TCR beta CDR3 regions were amplified from RNA transcripts. Initially, a first-round RT-PCR of the TCR CDR3 employed the HTBI primer set. TCRdb re-derived calls from the multiplex PCR reads in MiXCR, one entry per CDR3 protein. The table has approximately 620,000 distinct CDR3 sequences, more than 15% seen once. The receptor was isolated from a woman between 40 and 50 years old with Graves' ophthalmopathy. The sample was blood. The genes are TRBV4-1 and TRBJ1-2; tentatively, D is TRBD1 (6 bases). The chain's CDR3 is CASSQEGSPRGYGYTF. CDR3 nucleotides: TGCGCCAGCAGCCAAGAAGGCAGCCCCAGGGGCTATGGCTACACCTTC.